These 14 T cell receptor beta chains share one sample of origin, sequenced in a study of T cell repertoires in cytomegalovirus infection. TCRdb reprocessed the reads via MiXCR and lists one record per CDR3 protein. Among around 630,000 distinct CDR3 sequences listed, roughly a quarter were seen once. The sequenced sample was CD8+ T cells from PBMCs. These receptors came from a human donor in good health (CMV status not recorded). Some clones in this sample may be carry-over from other donors' samples.

The gene calls are TRBV12-3 or TRBV12-4 and TRBJ2-7; D is unclear. This CDR3 contains 15 residues. The V end was cut by 3 bases, the J end by 6 bases, with 18 bases between. CDR3 in amino acids: CASSFSPSLGVEQYF. Written as DNA, the CDR3 is TGTGCCAGCAGTTTTTCTCCTTCCCTCGGTGTCGAGCAGTACTTC.

This rearrangement joins TRBV28 to TRBJ2-5; tentative D call: TRBD2 (6 bases). V lost 5 bases, J lost 7 bases, and 17 bases lay in between. The germline gives CDR1 MDHEN, CDR2 SYDVKM. The CDR3 length is 14 residues. In DNA form, the CDR3 reads TGTGCCAGCAGTCCCCCCCGGCGGGGTGGGACCCAGTACTTC. Protein product: CASSPPRRGGTQYF. The variable domain in full, completed from reference TRBV28 and TRBJ2-5, reads DVKVTQSSRYLVKRTGEKVFLECVQDMDHENMFWYRQDPGLGLRLIYFSYDVKMKEKGDIPEGYSVSREKKERFSLILESASTNQTSMYLCASSPPRRGGTQYFGPGTRLLVL.

The rearrangement uses TRBV28 and TRBJ2-2; D unclear. CDR3 length: 15 residues. Trimming stripped 4 bases from V and 1 base from J, with 10 bases between. Germline loops: CDR1 MDHEN, CDR2 SYDVKM. Here the CDR3 reads CASSSSPGNTGELFF. Written as DNA, the CDR3 is TGTGCCAGCAGTTCCTCCCCAGGGAACACCGGGGAGCTGTTTTTT.

This rearrangement joins TRBV29-1 to TRBJ1-2, with unresolved D. CDR1 is SQVTM and CDR2 is ANQGSEA in the germline V gene. The CDR3 loop spans 12 amino acids. V lost 3 bases to trimming and J lost 3 bases, with 8 bases between them. The CDR3 loop reads CSVEHRYYGYTF. The DNA for the CDR3 is TGCAGCGTTGAGCACCGGTACTATGGCTACACCTTC.

The J gene is TRBJ2-3, the V gene TRBV5-6, with 7 bases matching TRBD1. The germline V gene encodes CDR1 SGHDT and CDR2 YYEEEE. Losses at the gene ends were 0 bases for V and 4 bases for J; bases not matched to a gene: 5. The CDR3 runs to 15 residues. Here the CDR3 reads CASSLEGGIADTQYF. The CDR3 region has the DNA TGTGCCAGCAGCTTGGAAGGGGGCATCGCAGATACGCAGTATTTT.

The chain has TRBV12-3 or TRBV12-4 and TRBJ2-7, with D perhaps TRBD2 (6 bases). The V end was cut by 1 base, the J end by 6 bases, with 16 bases between. CDR3 length equals 15 residues. The CDR3 loop reads CASSLDGGTGREQYV. CDR3 bases: TGTGCCAGCAGTTTAGACGGGGGAACTGGACGCGAGCAGTACGTC.

This clonotype was picked up a small number of times. The CDR3 here is CASSLASGLYNEQFF. CDR3 sequence (DNA): TGCGCCAGCAGCTTGGCGTCTGGGTTATACAATGAGCAGTTCTTC. This chain uses TRBV5-1 with TRBJ2-1; D unresolved. The length of the CDR3 is 15 residues. V was trimmed by 0 bases and J by 4 bases, leaving 11 bases between them. Per the germline V gene, CDR1 is SGHRS and CDR2 is YFSETQ.

The rearrangement uses TRBV19 and TRBJ1-4; D remains ambiguous. Germline CDR1 and CDR2: LNHDA and SQIVND (reference sequence). Trimming shortened V by 4 bases and J by 4 bases, and 7 bases separated the two germline ends. This CDR3 is 13 amino acids long. Here the CDR3 DNA reads TGTGCCAGTAGTACGACCCTTAATGAAAAACTGTTTTTT. Protein: CASSTTLNEKLFF.

This clonotype has ten or more counts. The chain has TRBV7-8 and TRBJ2-2; 12 positions match TRBD2. The germline CDR1 and CDR2 sequences are SGHVS and FQNEAQ. The CDR3 consists of 17 residues. The V segment lost 5 bases and the J segment 4 bases; nucleotides outside the gene matches: 8. The CDR3 sequence is CASSPEGLAGPTGELFF. CDR3 DNA sequence: TGTGCCAGCAGCCCCGAAGGACTAGCGGGGCCCACCGGGGAGCTGTTTTTT.

This clonotype was seen only a few times. The rearrangement joins TRBV14 to TRBJ2-7; TRBD2 agrees at 12 bases. V lost 4 bases and J lost 4; bases outside the gene matches: 11. This CDR3 is built from 17 residues. CDR1 and CDR2 from the germline V gene are SGHDN and FVKESK. The CDR3 loop is CASSPVGSSGGAYEQYF. DNA of the CDR3: TGTGCCAGCAGCCCCGTGGGATCTAGCGGGGGGGCGTACGAGCAGTACTTC. Using reference TRBV14 and TRBJ2-7 for the parts outside the CDR3, the full variable domain is EAGVTQFPSHSVIEKGQTVTLRCDPISGHDNLYWYRRVMGKEIKFLLHFVKESKQDESGMPNNRFLAERTGGTYSTLKVQPAELEDSGVYFCASSPVGSSGGAYEQYFGPGTRLTVT.

This clonotype was seen a handful of times. J is TRBJ1-1 and V is TRBV19; TRBD1 aligns across 9 bases. Germline assignment: CDR1 LNHDA and CDR2 SQIVND (reference sequence). Unmatched junction bases numbered 5, after V lost 6 bases and J lost 3 bases. This CDR3 has 14 residues. The CDR3 region is CASRTGGGHTEAFF. The CDR3 DNA reads TGTGCCAGTAGGACAGGGGGAGGACACACTGAAGCTTTCTTT.

This clonotype has a handful of counts. The J gene is TRBJ2-3, the V gene TRBV10-3, with 12 bases identical to TRBD2. With V trimmed by 11 bases and J by 4 bases, 7 bases remained unmatched. There are 14 residues in the CDR3. Per the germline V gene, CDR1 is ENHRY and CDR2 is SYGVKD. The CDR3 region is CAFRTSGVADTQYF. Here the CDR3 DNA reads TGTGCCTTCCGGACTAGCGGGGTAGCAGATACGCAGTATTTT.

This clonotype occurred a few times. V and J are TRBV6-5 and TRBJ1-1; possible D gene TRBD1, 6 bases. This CDR3 contains 16 residues. Trimming removed 2 bases at V and 3 bases at J, with 16 bases between. The germline gives CDR1 MNHEY, CDR2 SVGAGI. The CDR3 DNA follows: TGTGCCAGCAGTTACGATTCTGGGGGCTTCTACACTGAAGCTTTCTTT. Its translation is CASSYDSGGFYTEAFF.

Ten or more counts support this clonotype. A junction boundary mismatches the germline segment, possibly from a read error. V gene TRBV20-1 combines with J gene TRBJ2-1; D possibly corresponds to TRBD1 (5 bases). Germline V gene data show CDR1 as DFQATT and CDR2 as SNEGSKA (reference sequence). The CDR3 has 12 residues. The DNA for the CDR3 is TGCAGTGCGGTACGCCAGGGAAACTTAGAACCCTTC. Its protein is CSAVRQGNLEPF.